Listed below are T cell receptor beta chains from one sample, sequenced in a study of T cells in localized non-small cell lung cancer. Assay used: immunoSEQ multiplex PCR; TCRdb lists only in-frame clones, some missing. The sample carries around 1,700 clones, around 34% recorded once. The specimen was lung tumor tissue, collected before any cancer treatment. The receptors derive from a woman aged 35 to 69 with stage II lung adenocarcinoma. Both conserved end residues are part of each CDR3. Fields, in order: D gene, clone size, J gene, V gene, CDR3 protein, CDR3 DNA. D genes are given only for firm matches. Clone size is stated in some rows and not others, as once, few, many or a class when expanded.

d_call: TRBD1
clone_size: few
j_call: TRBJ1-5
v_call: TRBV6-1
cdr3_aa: CASSEEGGAGNQPQHF
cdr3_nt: TGTGCCAGCAGTGAAGAAGGGGGCGCGGGCAATCAGCCCCAGCATTTT

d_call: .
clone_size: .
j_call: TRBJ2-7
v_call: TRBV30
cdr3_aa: CAWSSGMDYEQYF
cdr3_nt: TGTGCCTGGAGCTCGGGGATGGACTACGAGCAGTACTTC

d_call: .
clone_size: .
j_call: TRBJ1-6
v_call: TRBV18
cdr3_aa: CASSPPEMGYSPLHF
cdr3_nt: TGTGCCAGCTCACCACCGGAAATGGGGTACTCACCCCTCCACTTT

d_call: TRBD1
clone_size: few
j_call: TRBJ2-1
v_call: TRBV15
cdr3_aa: CATSGYRDRIYNEQFF
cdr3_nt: TGTGCCACCAGCGGTTATCGGGACAGAATCTACAATGAGCAGTTCTTC

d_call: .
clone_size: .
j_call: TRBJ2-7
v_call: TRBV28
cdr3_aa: CASSLGRAYEQYF
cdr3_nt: TGTGCCAGCAGTTTAGGGCGGGCCTACGAGCAGTACTTC

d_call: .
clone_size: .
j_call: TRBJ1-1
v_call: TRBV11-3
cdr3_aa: CASSPGRTRTEAFF
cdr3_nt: TGTGCCAGCAGCCCTGGCAGGACGAGGACTGAAGCTTTCTTT

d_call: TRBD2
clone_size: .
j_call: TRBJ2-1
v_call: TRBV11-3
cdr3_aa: CASSFGGGNNEQFF
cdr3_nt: TGTGCCAGCAGCTTTGGCGGGGGTAACAATGAGCAGTTCTTC

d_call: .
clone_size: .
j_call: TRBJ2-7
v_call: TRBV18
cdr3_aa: CASSPLDSYEQYF
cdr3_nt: TGTGCCAGCTCACCCCTAGACTCCTACGAGCAGTACTTC

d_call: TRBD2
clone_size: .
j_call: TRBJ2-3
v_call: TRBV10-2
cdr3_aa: CASSVPSGEVDTQYF
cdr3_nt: TGCGCCAGCAGTGTTCCTAGCGGGGAGGTAGATACGCAGTATTTT

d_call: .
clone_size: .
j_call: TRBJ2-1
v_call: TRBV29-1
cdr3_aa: CSVVRDTSNEQFF
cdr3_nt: TGCAGCGTCGTCCGGGACACCTCCAATGAGCAGTTCTTC

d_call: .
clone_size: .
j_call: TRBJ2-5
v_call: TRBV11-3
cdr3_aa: CASSLRRGGPLQETQYF
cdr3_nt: TGTGCCAGCAGCCTCCGTAGAGGGGGGCCTCTCCAAGAGACCCAGTACTTC

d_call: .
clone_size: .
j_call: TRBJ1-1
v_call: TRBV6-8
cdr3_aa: CASLQGNTEAFF
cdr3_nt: TGTGCCAGCCTACAGGGGAACACTGAAGCTTTCTTT

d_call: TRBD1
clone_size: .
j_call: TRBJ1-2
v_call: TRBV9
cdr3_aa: CASSAGQSVRGYTF
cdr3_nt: TGTGCCAGCAGCGCGGGACAGTCGGTTAGAGGCTACACCTTC

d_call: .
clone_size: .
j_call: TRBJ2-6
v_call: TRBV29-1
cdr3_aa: CSVGSSGANVLTF
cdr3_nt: TGCAGCGTTGGCAGCTCTGGGGCCAACGTCCTGACTTTC

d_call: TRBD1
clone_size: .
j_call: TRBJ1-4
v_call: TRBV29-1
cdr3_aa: CSVEGGTGDEKLFF
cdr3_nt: TGCAGCGTTGAAGGCGGGACAGGGGATGAAAAACTGTTTTTT

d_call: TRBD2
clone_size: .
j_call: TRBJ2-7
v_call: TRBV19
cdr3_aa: CASSESSGEFYEQYF
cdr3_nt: TGTGCCAGTAGTGAGAGTAGCGGGGAATTCTACGAGCAGTACTTC

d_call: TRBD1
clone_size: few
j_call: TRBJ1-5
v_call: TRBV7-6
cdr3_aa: CASSSTGAMNQPQHF
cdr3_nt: TGTGCCAGCAGCTCGACAGGGGCGATGAATCAGCCCCAGCATTTT

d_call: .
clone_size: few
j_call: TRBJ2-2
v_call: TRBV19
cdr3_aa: CASSYGGTGELFF
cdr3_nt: TGTGCCAGTAGTTACGGTGGTACCGGGGAGCTGTTTTTT

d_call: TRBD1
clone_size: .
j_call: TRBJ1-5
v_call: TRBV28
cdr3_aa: CASRTGGRGNQPQHF
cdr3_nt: TGTGCCAGCAGAACAGGGGGCAGGGGAAATCAGCCCCAGCATTTT

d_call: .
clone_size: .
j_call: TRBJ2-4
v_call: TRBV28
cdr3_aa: CASSFYDLKGIQYF
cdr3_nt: TGTGCCAGCAGTTTTTATGACCTTAAAGGCATTCAGTACTTC

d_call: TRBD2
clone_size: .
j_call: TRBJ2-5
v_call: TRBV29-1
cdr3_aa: CSVNTGGAGETQYF
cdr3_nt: TGCAGCGTTAACACCGGGGGGGCCGGGGAGACCCAGTACTTC

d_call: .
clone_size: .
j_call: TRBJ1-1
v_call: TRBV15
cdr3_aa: CATSRDRVNTEAFF
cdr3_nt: TGTGCCACCAGCAGAGATCGGGTGAACACTGAAGCTTTCTTT

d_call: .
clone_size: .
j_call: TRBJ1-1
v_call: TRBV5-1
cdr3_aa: CASSLYRLDTEAFF
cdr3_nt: TGCGCCAGCAGCTTGTACAGGCTTGACACTGAAGCTTTCTTT

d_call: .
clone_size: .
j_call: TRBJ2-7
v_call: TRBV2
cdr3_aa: CASMQGGAISYEQYF
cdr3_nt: TGTGCCAGCATGCAAGGGGGAGCAATCTCCTACGAGCAGTACTTC

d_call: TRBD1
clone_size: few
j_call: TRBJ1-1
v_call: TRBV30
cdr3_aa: CAWSDDRGGGTEAFF
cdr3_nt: TGTGCCTGGTCCGACGACAGGGGCGGGGGCACTGAAGCTTTCTTT

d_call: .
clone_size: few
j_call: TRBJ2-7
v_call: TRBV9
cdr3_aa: CASSVGDPRQAYEQYF
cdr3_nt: TGTGCCAGCAGCGTAGGTGACCCCCGGCAAGCCTACGAGCAGTACTTC

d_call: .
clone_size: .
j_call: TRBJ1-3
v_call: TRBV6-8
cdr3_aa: CASSREGSGNTIYF
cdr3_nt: TGTGCCAGCAGTCGGGAGGGCTCTGGAAACACCATATATTTT

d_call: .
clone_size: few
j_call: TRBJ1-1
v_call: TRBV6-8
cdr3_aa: CASSRQVRSEAFF
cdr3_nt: TGTGCCAGCAGTCGACAGGTCAGAAGTGAAGCTTTCTTT

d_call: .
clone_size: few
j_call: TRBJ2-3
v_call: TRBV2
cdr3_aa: CASSQGTTYTDTQYF
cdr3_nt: TGTGCCAGCAGCCAGGGGACTACCTACACAGATACGCAGTATTTT

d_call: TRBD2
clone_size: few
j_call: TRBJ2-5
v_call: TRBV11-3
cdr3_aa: CASSRGRDRETQYF
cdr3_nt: TGTGCCAGCAGCCGTGGGAGGGATCGAGAGACCCAGTACTTC

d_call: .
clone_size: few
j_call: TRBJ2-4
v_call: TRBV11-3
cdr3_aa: CASSFLAQVGENIQYF
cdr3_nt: TGTGCCAGCAGCTTTCTTGCGCAGGTCGGTGAAAACATTCAGTACTTC

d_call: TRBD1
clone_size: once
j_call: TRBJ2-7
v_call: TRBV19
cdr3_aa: CASSVQGAQRGEQYF
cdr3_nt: TGTGCCAGTAGTGTTCAGGGGGCCCAGAGAGGAGAGCAGTACTTC

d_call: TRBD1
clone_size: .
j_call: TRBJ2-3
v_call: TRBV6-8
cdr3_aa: CASSGKTGSGDTQYF
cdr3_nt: TGTGCCAGCAGTGGTAAGACAGGGAGTGGAGATACGCAGTATTTT

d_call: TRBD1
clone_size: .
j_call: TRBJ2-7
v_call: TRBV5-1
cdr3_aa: CASSLATGQVPYEQYF
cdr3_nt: TGCGCCAGCAGCTTGGCCACGGGACAGGTACCCTACGAGCAGTACTTC

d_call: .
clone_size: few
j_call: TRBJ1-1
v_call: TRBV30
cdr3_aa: CAWSVAHPTEAFF
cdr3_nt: TGTGCCTGGAGTGTCGCCCACCCCACTGAAGCTTTCTTT

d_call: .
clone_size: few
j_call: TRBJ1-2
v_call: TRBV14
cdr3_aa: CASSQDRGINYGYTF
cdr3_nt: TGTGCCAGCAGCCAAGATCGGGGGATTAACTATGGCTACACCTTC

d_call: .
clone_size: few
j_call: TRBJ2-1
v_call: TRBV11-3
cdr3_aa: CASSLRTGSYNEQFF
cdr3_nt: TGTGCCAGCAGCTTAAGGACGGGGTCGTACAATGAGCAGTTCTTC

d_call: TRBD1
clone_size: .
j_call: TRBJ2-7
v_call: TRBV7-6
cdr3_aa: CASRSRGTGNDEQYF
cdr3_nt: TGTGCCAGCAGATCAAGAGGGACAGGGAACGACGAGCAGTACTTC

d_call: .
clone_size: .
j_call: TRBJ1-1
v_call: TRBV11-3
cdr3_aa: CASSLRGAGLNTEAFF
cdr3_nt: TGTGCCAGCAGCTTACGGGGGGCAGGGTTGAACACTGAAGCTTTCTTT

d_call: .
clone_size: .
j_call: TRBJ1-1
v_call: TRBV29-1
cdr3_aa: CSVLAGGRWLNTEAFF
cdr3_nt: TGCAGCGTCCTAGCGGGTGGGAGGTGGTTGAACACTGAAGCTTTCTTT

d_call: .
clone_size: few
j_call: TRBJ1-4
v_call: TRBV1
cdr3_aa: CASSQGGLGEKLFF
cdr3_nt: TGCGCCAGCAGCCAAGGAGGTTTGGGTGAAAAACTGTTTTTT

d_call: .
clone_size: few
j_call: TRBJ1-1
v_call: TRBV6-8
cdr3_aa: CASSYGGGGNTEAFF
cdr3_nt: TGTGCCAGCAGTTACGGAGGAGGGGGGAACACTGAAGCTTTCTTT

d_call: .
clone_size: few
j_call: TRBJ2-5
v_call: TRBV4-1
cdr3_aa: CASSKTSVYQETQYF
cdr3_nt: TGCGCCAGCAGCAAGACTAGTGTGTACCAAGAGACCCAGTACTTC

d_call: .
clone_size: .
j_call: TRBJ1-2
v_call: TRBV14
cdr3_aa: CASSPQDRYGYTF
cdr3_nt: TGTGCCAGCAGCCCACAGGACCGCTATGGCTACACCTTC

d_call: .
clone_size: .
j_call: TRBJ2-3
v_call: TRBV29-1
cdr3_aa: CSVEDVREFTDTQYF
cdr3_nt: TGCAGCGTTGAAGATGTCAGGGAGTTCACAGATACGCAGTATTTT

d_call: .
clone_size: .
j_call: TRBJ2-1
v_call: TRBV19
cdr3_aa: CASSIDLGGNEQFF
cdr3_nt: TGTGCCAGTAGTATAGATTTGGGGGGCAATGAGCAGTTCTTC

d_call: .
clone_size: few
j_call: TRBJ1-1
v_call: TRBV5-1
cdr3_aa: CASSIGRMNTEAFF
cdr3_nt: TGCGCCAGCAGCATAGGACGGATGAACACTGAAGCTTTCTTT

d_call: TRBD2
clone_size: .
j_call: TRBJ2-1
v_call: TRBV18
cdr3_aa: CASSPSRTSGGKNEQFF
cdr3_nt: TGTGCCAGCTCACCTTCTCGGACTAGCGGGGGCAAAAATGAGCAGTTCTTC

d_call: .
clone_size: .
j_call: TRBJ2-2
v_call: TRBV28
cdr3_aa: CAAKLPGTGELFF
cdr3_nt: TGTGCCGCGAAACTCCCGGGCACCGGGGAGCTGTTTTTT

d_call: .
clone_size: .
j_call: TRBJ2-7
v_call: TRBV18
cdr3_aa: CASSPESHEQYF
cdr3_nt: TGTGCCAGCTCCCCCGAGAGCCACGAGCAGTACTTC

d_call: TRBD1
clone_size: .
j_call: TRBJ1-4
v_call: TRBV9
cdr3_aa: CASSVGDSRGEKLFF
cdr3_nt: TGTGCCAGCAGCGTAGGGGACAGCCGAGGGGAAAAACTGTTTTTT